One and the same sample provided the 3 T cell receptor beta chains below, sequenced in a study of blood T cell repertoires in COVID-19. The data were produced by immunoSEQ multiplex PCR, yet TCRdb's version contains in-frame clones alone and is incomplete. Among around 230,000 clones listed, 75% to 90% were seen once. Specimen: peripheral blood. The receptors were gathered from a man in his sixties who had recovered from COVID-19.

The chain has TRBV5-1 and TRBJ2-2; 7 bases are shared with TRBD1. CDR1 is SGHRS, CDR2 YFSETQ, per germline. The CDR3 consists of 16 residues. V lost 3 bases, J lost 0 bases, and 5 bases stayed unmatched. The CDR3 DNA reads as TGCGCCAGCAGCTCCGTGGGACAGTCGAACACCGGGGAGCTGTTTTTT. Its protein is CASSSVGQSNTGELFF.

This rearrangement joins TRBV5-1 to TRBJ1-4; 7 nucleotides match TRBD1. With V trimmed by 0 bases and J by 5 bases, 7 bases remained unmatched. Germline CDR1 is SGHRS and CDR2 is YFSETQ. The CDR3 is 16 residues long. Here the CDR3 DNA reads TGCGCCAGCAGCTTGGCCCCGGGACAGAGGAATGAAAAACTGTTTTTT. Amino acid sequence: CASSLAPGQRNEKLFF.

The genes are TRBV19 and TRBJ2-3, with 7 bases fitting TRBD2. The trim removed 3 bases at V and 1 base at J, leaving 10 bases unmatched. The CDR3 contains 17 residues. Germline V lookup: CDR1 LNHDA, CDR2 SQIVND (reference sequence). The CDR3 bases are TGTGCCAGTAGTATCAGAGTAAGTCGGGGGGGCACAGATACGCAGTATTTT. It yields the protein CASSIRVSRGGTDTQYF.